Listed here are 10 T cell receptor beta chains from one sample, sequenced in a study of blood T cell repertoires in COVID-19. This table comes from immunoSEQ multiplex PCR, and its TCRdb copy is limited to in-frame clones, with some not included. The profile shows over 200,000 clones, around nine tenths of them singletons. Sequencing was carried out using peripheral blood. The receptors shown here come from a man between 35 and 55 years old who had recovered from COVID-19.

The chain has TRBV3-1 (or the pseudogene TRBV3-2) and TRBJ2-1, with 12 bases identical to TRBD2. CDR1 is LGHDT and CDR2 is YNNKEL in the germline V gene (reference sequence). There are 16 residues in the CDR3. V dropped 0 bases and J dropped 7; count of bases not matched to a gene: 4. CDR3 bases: TGTGCCAGCAGCCAAGATCTACTAGCGGGGGGTAATGAGCAGTTCTTC. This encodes CASSQDLLAGGNEQFF.

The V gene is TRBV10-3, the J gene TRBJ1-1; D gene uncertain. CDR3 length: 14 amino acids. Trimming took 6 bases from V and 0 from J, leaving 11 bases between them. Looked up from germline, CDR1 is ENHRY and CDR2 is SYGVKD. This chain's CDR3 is CAIRGQLLNTEAFF. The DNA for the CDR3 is TGTGCCATCAGGGGCCAGCTACTGAACACTGAAGCTTTCTTT.

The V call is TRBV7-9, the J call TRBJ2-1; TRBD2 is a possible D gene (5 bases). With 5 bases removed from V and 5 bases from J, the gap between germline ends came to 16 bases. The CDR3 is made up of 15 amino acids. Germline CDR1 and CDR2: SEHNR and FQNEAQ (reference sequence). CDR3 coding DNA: TGTGCCAGCAGCGGAGGCGTCGACCCCAACAATGAGCAGTTCTTC. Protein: CASSGGVDPNNEQFF.

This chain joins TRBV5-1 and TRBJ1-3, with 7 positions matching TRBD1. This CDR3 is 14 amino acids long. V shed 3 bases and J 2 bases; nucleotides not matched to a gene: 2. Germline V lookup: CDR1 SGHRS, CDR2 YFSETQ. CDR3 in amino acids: CASSSGTAGNTIYF. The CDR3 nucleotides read TGCGCCAGCAGCTCCGGGACAGCTGGAAACACCATATATTTT.

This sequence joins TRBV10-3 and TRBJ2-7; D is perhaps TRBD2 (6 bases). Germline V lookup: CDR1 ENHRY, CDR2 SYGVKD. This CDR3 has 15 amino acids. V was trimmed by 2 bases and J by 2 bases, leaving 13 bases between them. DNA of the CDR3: TGTGCCATCAGTGAGGGGGTAGCGGCCCCCTACGAGCAGTACTTC. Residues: CAISEGVAAPYEQYF.

CDR3 coding DNA: TGTGCCAGCACCCTACGTTCGTCTAGCGGGGGGGCGTACGAGCAGTACTTC. Translated: CASTLRSSSGGAYEQYF. J is TRBJ2-7 and V is TRBV7-2; TRBD2 matches 12 bases. Germline V gives CDR1 SGHTA, CDR2 FQGNSA. The CDR3 covers 17 residues. V lost 7 bases to trimming and J lost 4 bases; unmatched junction nucleotides: 14.

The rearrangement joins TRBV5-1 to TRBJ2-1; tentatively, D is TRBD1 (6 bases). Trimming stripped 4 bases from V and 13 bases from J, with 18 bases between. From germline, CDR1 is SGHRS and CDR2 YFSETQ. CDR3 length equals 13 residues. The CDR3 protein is CASSSEAGVNQFF. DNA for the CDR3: TGCGCCAGCAGCAGTGAGGCAGGGGTAAATCAGTTCTTC.

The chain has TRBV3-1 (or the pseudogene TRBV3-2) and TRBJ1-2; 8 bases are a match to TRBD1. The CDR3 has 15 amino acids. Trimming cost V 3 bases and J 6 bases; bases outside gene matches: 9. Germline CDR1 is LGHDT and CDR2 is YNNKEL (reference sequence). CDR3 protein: CASSHPDRADNGYTF. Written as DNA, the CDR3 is TGTGCCAGCAGCCACCCGGACAGGGCTGATAATGGCTACACCTTC.

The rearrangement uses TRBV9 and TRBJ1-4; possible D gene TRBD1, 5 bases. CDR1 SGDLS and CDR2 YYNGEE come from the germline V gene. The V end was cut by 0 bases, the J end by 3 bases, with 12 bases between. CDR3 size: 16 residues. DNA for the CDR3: TGTGCCAGCAGCGTAGACGGGACGGGGGCTAATGAAAAACTGTTTTTT. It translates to CASSVDGTGANEKLFF.

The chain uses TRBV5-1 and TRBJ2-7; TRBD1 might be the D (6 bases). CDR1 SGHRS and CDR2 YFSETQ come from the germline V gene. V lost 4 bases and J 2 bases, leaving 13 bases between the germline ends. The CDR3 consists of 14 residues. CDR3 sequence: CASSLRDKPYEQYF. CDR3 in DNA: TGCGCCAGCAGCCTCCGGGACAAACCCTACGAGCAGTACTTC. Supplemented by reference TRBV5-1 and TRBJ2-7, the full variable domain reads KAGVTQTPRYLIKTRGQQVTLSCSPISGHRSVSWYQQTPGQGLQFLFEYFSETQRNKGNFPGRFSGRQFSNSRSEMNVSTLELGDSALYLCASSLRDKPYEQYFGPGTRLTVT.